Listed below are T cell receptor beta chains from one sample, sequenced in a study of a mutant IDH1 vaccine in newly diagnosed glioma. Which antigens these TCRs recognize remains unknown. Profiling relied on immunoSEQ multiplex PCR, and the TCRdb table lists in-frame clones only, not all of them. The data hold 75,000 to 80,000 clones, with more than 70% observed a single time. Specimen: PBMCs, collected from a glioma patient whose treatment included an IDH1 peptide vaccine. These receptors all stem from a woman in her forties or fifties with glioma. CDR3s include the opening cysteine and the closing phenylalanine or tryptophan. Fields, in order: D gene, J gene, V gene, clone size, CDR3 protein, CDR3 DNA. A D gene is named only where the DNA matches it firmly. The size entry is marked missing in some rows and otherwise reads once, few, many or a size class.

d_call: .
j_call: TRBJ1-3
v_call: TRBV30
clone_size: .
cdr3_aa: CAWSVMGNTIYF
cdr3_nt: TGTGCCTGGAGTGTTATGGGAAACACCATATATTTT

d_call: TRBD2
j_call: TRBJ2-3
v_call: TRBV4-1
clone_size: .
cdr3_aa: CASSPVGRAGGDTQYF
cdr3_nt: TGCGCCAGCAGCCCAGTAGGTAGAGCGGGAGGGGATACGCAGTATTTT

d_call: .
j_call: TRBJ1-2
v_call: TRBV7-9
clone_size: .
cdr3_aa: CASSQSRGSGDYTF
cdr3_nt: TGTGCCAGCAGCCAATCCCGGGGCTCCGGTGACTACACCTTC

d_call: TRBD1
j_call: TRBJ1-4
v_call: TRBV4-2
clone_size: few
cdr3_aa: CASSQEPGQGFEKLFF
cdr3_nt: TGTGCCAGCAGCCAAGAACCGGGACAGGGCTTTGAAAAACTGTTTTTT

d_call: .
j_call: TRBJ1-5
v_call: TRBV7-2
clone_size: .
cdr3_aa: CASSLGGVGNQPQHF
cdr3_nt: TGTGCCAGCAGCTTAGGGGGAGTCGGCAATCAGCCCCAGCATTTT

d_call: .
j_call: TRBJ2-7
v_call: TRBV6-1
clone_size: .
cdr3_aa: CASSEQEAYEQYF
cdr3_nt: TGTGCCAGCAGTGAACAGGAGGCCTACGAGCAGTACTTC

d_call: TRBD2
j_call: TRBJ2-3
v_call: TRBV2
clone_size: .
cdr3_aa: CASRRLAGGTDTQYF
cdr3_nt: TGTGCCAGCAGGAGACTAGCGGGTGGCACAGATACGCAGTATTTT

d_call: .
j_call: TRBJ1-5
v_call: TRBV27
clone_size: few
cdr3_aa: CASSFDGSNQPQHF
cdr3_nt: TGTGCCAGCAGTTTTGACGGAAGCAATCAGCCCCAGCATTTT

d_call: .
j_call: TRBJ2-5
v_call: TRBV5-1
clone_size: .
cdr3_aa: CASSLASREWETQYF
cdr3_nt: TGCGCCAGCAGCTTGGCTTCTAGGGAGTGGGAGACCCAGTACTTC

d_call: TRBD1
j_call: TRBJ1-5
v_call: TRBV28
clone_size: .
cdr3_aa: CASSRTGGKSNQPQHF
cdr3_nt: TGTGCCAGCAGTAGGACAGGGGGGAAGAGCAATCAGCCCCAGCATTTT

d_call: .
j_call: TRBJ2-7
v_call: TRBV7-3
clone_size: .
cdr3_aa: CASSLGSGKTYEQYF
cdr3_nt: TGTGCCAGCAGCTTAGGGTCAGGGAAGACCTACGAGCAGTACTTC

d_call: TRBD1
j_call: TRBJ2-7
v_call: TRBV27
clone_size: .
cdr3_aa: CASSLWGTGAIEQYF
cdr3_nt: TGTGCCAGCAGTTTATGGGGGACAGGGGCTATCGAGCAGTACTTC

d_call: .
j_call: TRBJ1-4
v_call: TRBV28
clone_size: once
cdr3_aa: CASTTGAVNEKLFF
cdr3_nt: TGTGCCAGCACTACGGGAGCAGTTAATGAAAAACTGTTTTTT

d_call: TRBD1
j_call: TRBJ1-2
v_call: TRBV10-3
clone_size: once
cdr3_aa: CAISERGGAYGYTF
cdr3_nt: TGTGCCATCAGTGAAAGAGGGGGCGCCTATGGCTACACCTTC

d_call: .
j_call: TRBJ2-1
v_call: TRBV4-1
clone_size: .
cdr3_aa: CASSQGAYNEQFF
cdr3_nt: TGCGCCAGCAGCCAAGGGGCCTACAATGAGCAGTTCTTC

d_call: TRBD2
j_call: TRBJ2-3
v_call: TRBV5-6
clone_size: .
cdr3_aa: CASSLLGSGSTSTDTQYF
cdr3_nt: TGTGCCAGCAGCTTGCTGGGTAGCGGGAGTACCAGCACAGATACGCAGTATTTT

d_call: .
j_call: TRBJ1-2
v_call: TRBV28
clone_size: .
cdr3_aa: CASSLGAGYGYTF
cdr3_nt: TGTGCCAGCAGTTTAGGGGCCGGATATGGCTACACCTTC

d_call: TRBD2
j_call: TRBJ2-7
v_call: TRBV18
clone_size: .
cdr3_aa: CASSPPGLAGPGGSYEQYF
cdr3_nt: TGTGCCAGCTCACCACCGGGACTAGCGGGCCCCGGTGGGTCCTACGAGCAGTACTTC

d_call: .
j_call: TRBJ2-7
v_call: TRBV11-1
clone_size: .
cdr3_aa: CASRLQGGHEQYF
cdr3_nt: TGTGCCAGCAGATTACAGGGTGGCCACGAGCAGTACTTC

d_call: TRBD2
j_call: TRBJ2-3
v_call: TRBV5-1
clone_size: .
cdr3_aa: CASSLLDGRASDTQYF
cdr3_nt: TGCGCCAGCAGCCTGCTTGATGGGAGGGCCTCAGATACGCAGTATTTT

d_call: TRBD1
j_call: TRBJ2-7
v_call: TRBV29-1
clone_size: .
cdr3_aa: CSVSGQGYEQYF
cdr3_nt: TGCAGCGTATCGGGACAGGGCTACGAGCAGTACTTC

d_call: TRBD1
j_call: TRBJ2-2
v_call: TRBV7-9
clone_size: .
cdr3_aa: CASSPAGGKNTGELFF
cdr3_nt: TGTGCCAGCAGCCCCGCAGGGGGCAAAAACACCGGGGAGCTGTTTTTT

d_call: .
j_call: TRBJ1-3
v_call: TRBV4-2
clone_size: .
cdr3_aa: CASSQSEQPGNTIYF
cdr3_nt: TGTGCCAGCAGCCAATCCGAGCAGCCTGGAAACACCATATATTTT

d_call: TRBD1
j_call: TRBJ2-7
v_call: TRBV11-2
clone_size: .
cdr3_aa: CASSFPEGRGQSQYF
cdr3_nt: TGTGCCAGCAGCTTTCCCGAGGGTAGGGGGCAATCGCAGTACTTC

d_call: .
j_call: TRBJ2-2
v_call: TRBV4-2
clone_size: .
cdr3_aa: CASSQEAGPRPTGELFF
cdr3_nt: TGTGCCAGCAGCCAAGAAGCAGGGCCGCGACCCACCGGGGAGCTGTTTTTT